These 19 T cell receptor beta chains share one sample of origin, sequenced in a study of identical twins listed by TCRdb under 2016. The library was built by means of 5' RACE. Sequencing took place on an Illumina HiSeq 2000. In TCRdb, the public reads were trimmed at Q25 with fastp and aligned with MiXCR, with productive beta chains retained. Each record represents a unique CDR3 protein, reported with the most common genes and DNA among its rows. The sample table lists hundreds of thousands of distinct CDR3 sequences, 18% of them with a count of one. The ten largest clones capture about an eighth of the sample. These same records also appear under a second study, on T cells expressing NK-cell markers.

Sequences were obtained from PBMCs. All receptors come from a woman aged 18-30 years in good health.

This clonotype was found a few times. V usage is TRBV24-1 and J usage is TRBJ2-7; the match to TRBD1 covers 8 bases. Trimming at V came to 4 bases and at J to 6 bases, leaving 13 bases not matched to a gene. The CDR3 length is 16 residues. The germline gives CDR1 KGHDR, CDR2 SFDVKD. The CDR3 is CATSETNRDRRSEQYF. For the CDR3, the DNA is TGTGCCACCAGTGAAACAAACCGGGACAGGCGGAGCGAGCAGTACTTC.

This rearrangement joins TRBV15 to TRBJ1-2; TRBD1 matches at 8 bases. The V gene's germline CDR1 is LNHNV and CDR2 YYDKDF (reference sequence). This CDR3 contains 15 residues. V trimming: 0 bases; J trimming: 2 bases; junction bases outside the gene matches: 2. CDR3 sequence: CATSREGQANYGYTF. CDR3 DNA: TGTGCCACCAGCAGAGAGGGACAGGCCAACTATGGCTACACCTTC. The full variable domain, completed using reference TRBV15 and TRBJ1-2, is DAMVIQNPRYQVTQFGKPVTLSCSQTLNHNVMYWYQQKSSQAPKLLFHYYDKDFNNEADTPDNFQSRRPNTSFCFLDIRSPGLGDTAMYLCATSREGQANYGYTFGSGTRLTVV.

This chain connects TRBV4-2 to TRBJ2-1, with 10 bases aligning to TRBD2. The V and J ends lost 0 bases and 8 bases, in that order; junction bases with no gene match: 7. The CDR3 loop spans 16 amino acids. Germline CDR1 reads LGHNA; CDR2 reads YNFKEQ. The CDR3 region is CASSQDLAGARDEQFF. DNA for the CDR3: TGTGCCAGCAGCCAAGATCTAGCGGGGGCCAGGGATGAGCAGTTCTTC.

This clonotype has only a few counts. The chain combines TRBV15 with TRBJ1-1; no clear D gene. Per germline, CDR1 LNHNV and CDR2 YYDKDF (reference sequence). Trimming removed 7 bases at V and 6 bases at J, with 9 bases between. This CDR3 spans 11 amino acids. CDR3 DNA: TGTGCCACCAAGGTAGAAGCTGAAGCTTTCTTT. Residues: CATKVEAEAFF.

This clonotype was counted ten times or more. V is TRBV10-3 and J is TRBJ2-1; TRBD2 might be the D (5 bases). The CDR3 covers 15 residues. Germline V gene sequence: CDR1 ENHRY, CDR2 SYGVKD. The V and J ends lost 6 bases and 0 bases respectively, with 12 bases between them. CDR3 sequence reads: CAIRPRDSSYNEQFF. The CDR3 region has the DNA TGTGCCATCAGACCTCGGGATAGCTCCTACAATGAGCAGTTCTTC.

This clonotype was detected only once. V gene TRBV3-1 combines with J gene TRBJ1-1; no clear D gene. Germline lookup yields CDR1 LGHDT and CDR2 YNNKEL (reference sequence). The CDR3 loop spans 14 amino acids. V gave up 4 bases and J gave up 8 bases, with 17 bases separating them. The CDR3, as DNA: TGTGCCAGCAGCCCCCCCTTTGGGATCAAGGAAGCTTTCTTT. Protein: CASSPPFGIKEAFF.

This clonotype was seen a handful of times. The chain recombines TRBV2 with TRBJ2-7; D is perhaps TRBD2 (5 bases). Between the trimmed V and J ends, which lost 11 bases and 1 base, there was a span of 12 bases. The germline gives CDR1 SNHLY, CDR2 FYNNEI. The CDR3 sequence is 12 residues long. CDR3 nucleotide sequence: TGTGCCCGGAGGACGGAGTCCTACGAGCAGTACTTC. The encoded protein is CARRTESYEQYF.

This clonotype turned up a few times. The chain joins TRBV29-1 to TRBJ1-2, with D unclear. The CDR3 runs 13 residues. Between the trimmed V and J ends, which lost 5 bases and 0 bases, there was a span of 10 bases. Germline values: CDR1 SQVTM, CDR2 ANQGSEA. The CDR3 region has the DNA TGCAGCGTTACCCTGGGAGCTAACTATGGCTACACCTTC. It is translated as CSVTLGANYGYTF.

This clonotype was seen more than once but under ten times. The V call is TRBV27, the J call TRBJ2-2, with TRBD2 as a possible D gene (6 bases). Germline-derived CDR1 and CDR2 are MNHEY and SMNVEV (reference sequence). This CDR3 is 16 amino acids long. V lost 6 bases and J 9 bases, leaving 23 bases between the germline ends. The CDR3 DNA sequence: TGTGCCAGCAGCAATGATATTGGAGGGATGGAGAGGGAGCTGTTTTTT. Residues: CASSNDIGGMERELFF.

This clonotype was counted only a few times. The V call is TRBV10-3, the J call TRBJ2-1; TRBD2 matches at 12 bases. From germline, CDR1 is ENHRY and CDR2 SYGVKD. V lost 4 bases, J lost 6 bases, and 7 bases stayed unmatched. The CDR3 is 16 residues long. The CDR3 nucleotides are TGTGCCATCAGTGGTAGGACTAGCGGGATTGGCAATGAGCAGTTCTTC. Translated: CAISGRTSGIGNEQFF.

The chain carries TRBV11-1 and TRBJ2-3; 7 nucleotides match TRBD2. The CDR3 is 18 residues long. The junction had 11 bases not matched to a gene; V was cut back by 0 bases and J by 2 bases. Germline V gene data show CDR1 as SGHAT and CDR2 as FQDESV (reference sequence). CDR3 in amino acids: CASSLAFLTSGNTDTQYF. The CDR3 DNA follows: TGTGCCAGCAGCTTAGCGTTCTTAACCAGCGGGAACACAGATACGCAGTATTTT.

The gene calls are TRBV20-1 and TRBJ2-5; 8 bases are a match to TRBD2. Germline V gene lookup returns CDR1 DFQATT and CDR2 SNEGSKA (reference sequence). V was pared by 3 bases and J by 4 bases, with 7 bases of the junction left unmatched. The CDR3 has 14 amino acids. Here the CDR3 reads CSASATGGGETQYF. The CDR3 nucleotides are TGCAGTGCTAGCGCGACGGGGGGGGGAGAGACCCAGTACTTC.

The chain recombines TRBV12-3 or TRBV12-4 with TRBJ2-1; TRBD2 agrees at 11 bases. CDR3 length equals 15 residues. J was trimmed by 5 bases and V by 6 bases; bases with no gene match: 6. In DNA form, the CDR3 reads TGTGCCAGCAGGTTCGGGACTAGCGGAAACAATGAGCAGTTCTTC. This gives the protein CASRFGTSGNNEQFF.

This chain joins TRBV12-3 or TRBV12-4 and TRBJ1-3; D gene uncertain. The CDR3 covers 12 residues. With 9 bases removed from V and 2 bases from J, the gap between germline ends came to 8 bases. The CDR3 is CASSGTGNTIYF. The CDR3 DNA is TGTGCCAGTTCTGGTACTGGAAACACCATATATTTT.

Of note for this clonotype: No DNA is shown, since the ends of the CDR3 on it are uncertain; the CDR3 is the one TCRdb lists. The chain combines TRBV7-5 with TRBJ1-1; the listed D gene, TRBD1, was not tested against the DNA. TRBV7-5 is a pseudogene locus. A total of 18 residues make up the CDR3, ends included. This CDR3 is CISVSEAPPGRGYTEAFF.

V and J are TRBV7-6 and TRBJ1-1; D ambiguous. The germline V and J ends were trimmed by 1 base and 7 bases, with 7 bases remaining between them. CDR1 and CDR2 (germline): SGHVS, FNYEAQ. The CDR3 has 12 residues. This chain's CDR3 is CASSLEGSEAFF. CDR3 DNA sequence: TGTGCCAGCAGCTTAGAGGGAAGTGAAGCTTTCTTT.

Here the CDR3 reads CASSARDSPNEKLFF. Written as DNA, the CDR3 is TGTGCCAGCAGCGCGAGGGACAGCCCTAATGAAAAACTGTTTTTT. The chain couples TRBV7-9 to TRBJ1-4; 7 bases line up with TRBD1. Trimming took 5 bases from V and 3 from J; bases not matched to a gene: 6. CDR1 and CDR2 (germline): SEHNR, FQNEAQ (reference sequence). CDR3 length equals 15 residues.

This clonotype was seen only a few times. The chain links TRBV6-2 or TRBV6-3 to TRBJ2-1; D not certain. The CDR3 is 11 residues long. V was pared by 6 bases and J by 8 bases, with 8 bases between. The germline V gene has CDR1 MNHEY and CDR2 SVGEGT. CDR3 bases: TGTGCCAGCAGGACCTTCGATGAGCAGTTCTTC. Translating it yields CASRTFDEQFF.

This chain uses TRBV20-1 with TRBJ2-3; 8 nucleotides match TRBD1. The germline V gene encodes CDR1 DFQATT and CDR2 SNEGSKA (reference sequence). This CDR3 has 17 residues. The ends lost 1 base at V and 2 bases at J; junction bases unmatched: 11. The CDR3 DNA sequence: TGCAGTGCTAGAGCAACCCACAGGGGGTTAGTCACAGATACGCAGTATTTT. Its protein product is CSARATHRGLVTDTQYF.